Listed here are 14 T cell receptor beta chains from one sample, sequenced in a study of blood T cells in healthy people across ages. Next came a second PCR, run for about 6 to 12 cycles, which used a sample-barcoded 5' primer along with a J-beta primer mix. TCRdb itself ran the 5' RACE reads through MiXCR, one entry per CDR3 protein. This sample has about 1.4 million distinct CDR3 sequences, with approximately 63% found just once. Source material: blood. These receptor sequences come from a man between 18 and 29 years old in good health.

The chain joins TRBV6-2 or TRBV6-3 to TRBJ2-1, with 10 bases aligning to TRBD2. In germline, CDR1 is MNHEY, CDR2 SVGEGT. The V gene end was trimmed by 8 bases and the J gene end by 4 bases; junction bases not matched to a gene: 5. The CDR3 has 14 amino acids. For the CDR3, the DNA is TGTGCCAGCGGCCCGGGACTAGCGTACAATGAGCAGTTCTTC. This gives the protein CASGPGLAYNEQFF.

The chain joins TRBV7-2 to TRBJ2-7; tentatively, D is TRBD2 (5 bases). V was shortened by 5 bases and J by 5 bases, with 7 bases between the two germline ends. CDR1 and CDR2 from the germline V gene are SGHTA and FQGNSA. CDR3 length: 11 residues. The CDR3 reads CASSASHEQYF. The DNA of the CDR3 is TGTGCCAGCAGCGCTAGCCACGAGCAGTACTTC.

On this clonotype itself: Sequence at one end of the junction differs from germline and may be a read error. The V gene is TRBV20-1, the J gene TRBJ2-4; TRBD2 matches at 11 bases. Germline CDR1 reads DFQATT; CDR2 reads SNEGSKA (reference sequence). The CDR3 totals 16 residues. CDR3 amino acids: CSARELAGVAKNIQYF. The CDR3 DNA reads TGCAGTGCTAGAGAACTAGCGGGGGTTGCCAAAAACATCCAGTACTTC.

V usage is TRBV29-1 and J usage is TRBJ1-2; D gene uncertain. The CDR3 has 14 amino acids. Germline CDR1 SQVTM, CDR2 ANQGSEA. Between the trimmed V and J ends, which lost 1 base and 4 bases, there was a span of 13 bases. The CDR3 sequence is CSVEGGQDRYGYTF. CDR3 coding DNA: TGCAGCGTTGAAGGTGGGCAAGATCGCTATGGCTACACCTTC.

The CDR3 sequence is CASSSSQGGDTEAFF. The CDR3 DNA is TGTGCCAGCAGTAGCAGTCAGGGTGGGGACACTGAAGCTTTCTTT. The J gene is TRBJ1-1, the V gene TRBV27; D possibly corresponds to TRBD1 (5 bases). The CDR3 spans 15 residues. Looked up from germline, CDR1 is MNHEY and CDR2 is SMNVEV (reference sequence). The ends were cut back, 5 bases at V and 3 bases at J, with 16 bases in the middle.

Only a few counts were recorded for this clonotype. V usage is TRBV5-1 and J usage is TRBJ2-7; TRBD1 is a possible D gene (5 bases). V was pared by 3 bases and J by 0 bases, with 10 bases between. Germline CDR1 and CDR2: SGHRS and YFSETQ. The CDR3 extends over 14 amino acids. In nucleotides, the CDR3 is TGCGCCAGCAGCTCTGTCGGACACTCCTACGAGCAGTACTTC. Its translation is CASSSVGHSYEQYF.

In DNA form, the CDR3 reads TGTGCCAGCAGCGTAGGACAGGGGGCGGCTGGCTACACCTTC. This encodes CASSVGQGAAGYTF. V usage is TRBV9 and J usage is TRBJ1-2, with 10 positions matching TRBD1. The trim removed 0 bases at V and 7 bases at J, leaving 3 bases unmatched. The CDR3 loop spans 14 amino acids. The germline V gene has CDR1 SGDLS and CDR2 YYNGEE.

This sequence joins TRBV7-9 and TRBJ1-2; D unclear. Looked up from germline, CDR1 is SEHNR and CDR2 is FQNEAQ (reference sequence). The CDR3 extends over 15 amino acids. The V end was cut by 4 bases, the J end by 0 bases, with 12 bases between. The CDR3 spells CASSSGWATNYGYTF. CDR3 nucleotide sequence: TGTGCCAGCAGCTCTGGCTGGGCTACTAACTATGGCTACACCTTC.

This chain uses TRBV6-5 with TRBJ2-1, with 8 bases aligning to TRBD2. V shed 6 bases, J shed 10 bases, and the junction held 5 bases outside the gene matches. Per the germline V gene, CDR1 is MNHEY and CDR2 is SVGAGI. The CDR3 totals 12 residues. CDR3 loop: CASRTGGGEQFF. The CDR3, as DNA: TGTGCCAGCAGAACGGGGGGGGGCGAGCAGTTCTTC.

The chain carries TRBV27 and TRBJ2-7; the match to TRBD2 covers 12 bases. J was trimmed by 1 base and V by 1 base; bases with no gene match: 5. The germline V gene has CDR1 MNHEY and CDR2 SMNVEV (reference sequence). CDR3 length: 17 amino acids. CDR3 loop: CASSLLTSGGLSYEQYF. The DNA for the CDR3 is TGTGCCAGCAGTTTATTGACTAGCGGGGGACTTTCCTACGAGCAGTACTTC.

Here the CDR3 DNA reads TGCAGCGCCGAGGGAGGGGCAGAAACTTTCTTT. It specifies CSAEGGAETFF. The V call is TRBV29-1, the J call TRBJ1-1, with D maybe TRBD1 (5 bases). V was trimmed by 7 bases and J by 12 bases, leaving 18 bases between them. CDR3 length: 11 residues. Germline V gives CDR1 SQVTM, CDR2 ANQGSEA.

The genes are TRBV20-1 and TRBJ1-5; unclear D gene. This CDR3 contains 14 residues. Per the germline V gene, CDR1 is DFQATT and CDR2 is SNEGSKA (reference sequence). V gave up 6 bases and J gave up 0 bases, with 12 bases separating them. The CDR3 region is CSARGSGSNQPQHF. The CDR3 nucleotides are TGCAGTGCCCGGGGAAGTGGTAGCAATCAGCCCCAGCATTTT.

On this clonotype: Relative to the germline gene, one junction end is altered; a read error may explain this. This chain connects TRBV3-1 to TRBJ1-1; D unclear. The CDR3 contains 12 residues. Per germline, CDR1 LGHDT and CDR2 YNNKEL (reference sequence). The CDR3 DNA sequence: TGTGCCAGCAGACAAGATCGGGGTGGAGCTTTCTTT. It specifies CASRQDRGGAFF.

The chain carries TRBV28 and TRBJ1-1; D perhaps matches TRBD1 (5 bases). Trimming stripped 4 bases from V and 11 bases from J, with 14 bases between. Germline CDR1 is MDHEN and CDR2 is SYDVKM. The CDR3 spans 12 residues. The CDR3 DNA is TGTGCCAGCAGTTCTCGCGGCAGGGCTGCTTTCTTT. It translates to CASSSRGRAAFF.